This T cell receptor beta chain was documented in a study of T cells after yellow fever vaccination (dated by TCRdb to between 2018 and 2021). Regarding the complete study: Libraries from fractions with low cell numbers were prepared with the SMART-Seq v4 Ultra Low Input RNA kit. Bulk TCR alpha and beta repertoires were sequenced longitudinally to track T-cell clones before and after primary and booster YFV17D yellow fever vaccination. The cohort comprised two healthy male donors, one aged 18 to 30 and one aged 30 to 40 years. Bulk PBMC replicates and cell subsets were isolated from blood drawn at multiple timepoints before and after both primary and secondary immunization. The research as a whole found: The study included only two donors, which limits how far the findings can be generalized. A small fraction of clonotypes appeared in both the CD4 and CD8 compartments, likely as a result of convergent recombination. The secondary T-cell response was weaker than the primary response but faster, peaking on day 5 instead of day 15. After the booster, most clones that had expanded after primary vaccination were detected again (around 97% of CD4 and more than 80% of CD8), suggesting broad maintenance of memory. Computational filtering was required because FACS-sorted repertoires could contain abundant contaminating clonotypes from the bulk population.

This clonotype was detected many times. What antigen it recognizes has not been identified. Base qualities are not at hand, and no much larger clone is one base apart. TCR cDNA was synthesized by 5'RACE template switching, which introduced a universal primer site and unique molecular identifiers. cDNA synthesis was primed from both the TCR alpha and TCR beta constant segments. Library amplification involved two PCR steps, and the second step added sample barcodes and sequencing adapters. Sequencing of libraries was done on Illumina HiSeq 2500 (2x100 bp) or NovaSeq (2x150 bp). The authors' pipeline ran thus. MIGEC was used to demultiplex reads and collapse the reads into UMI consensus sequences, and MiXCR was used for V(D)J alignment. Clonotypes responding to the vaccine were identified with edgeR on replicate PBMC samples, with the criteria of FDR below 0.01 and a log2 fold change above 5 up to day 15. Each bulk clonotype was labeled CD4 or CD8 based on which sequenced repertoire, CD4 or CD8, contained the clonotype at higher abundance. The raw public reads went through TCRdb reprocessing: fastp at Q25, MiXCR clone calling, in-frame beta chains kept. Each CDR3 protein appears once, grouped with its most common genes and DNA. None of the V and J calls come from the authors' own analysis; TCRdb made them. The sample contains some 110,000 distinct CDR3 sequences, about 7.4% of them found a single time. The ten largest account for roughly 2.5% of the sample.

From the germline V gene, CDR1 is SNHLY and CDR2 is FYNNEI. Ends trimmed: V by 5 bases, J by 8 bases; bases unmatched to a gene: 4. The CDR3 goes from the cysteine to the phenylalanine over 12 residues. Kept here is only the CDR3 DNA, which spans 36 bases and is read in frame from base 1. The treatment or condition label of this sample denotes: live attenuated yellow fever vaccine strain. PBMCs were isolated from peripheral blood using a standard Ficoll-Paque protocol. CD4 and CD8 T-cell fractions were isolated with Dynabeads CD4 and CD8 positive selection kits. RNA was extracted with TriZol from bulk PBMCs, CD4 and CD8 fractions, and dextramer-positive and dextramer-negative fractions.

The rearranged chain carries TRBV2 and TRBJ2-3; TRBD1 aligns with 7 central bases. The starting material was CD4+ T cells sorted from PBMCs, obtained more than 8 days after the first yellow fever vaccination. This sequence originates from a young man who received the YFV17D yellow fever vaccine. The CDR3 corresponds to CASSPTGVTQYF. The DNA sequence is as follows: TGTGCCAGCAGTCCCACAGGGGTTACGCAGTATTTT.